This note documents a single TCR beta chain sequence. What it recognizes is unknown. These data are taken from a study of cytomegalovirus exposure and HLA in healthy donors. The CDR3 sequence is 12 residues long. Germline V lookup: CDR1 MNHEY, CDR2 SMNVEV (reference sequence). The V gene lost 6 bases and the J gene lost 12 bases, with 12 bases spanning the gap. Points from the study as a whole: The study had only CMV serostatus as immune exposure information.

In the PCR, 60 Vbeta and 13 Jbeta primers were used. The repertoire was sequenced with immunoSEQ multiplex PCR; TCRdb's copy has only in-frame clones and lacks some. This table holds tens of thousands of clones. This sequence joins TRBV27 and TRBJ2-6; a possible D gene is TRBD2 (6 bases). This clonotype was sampled from a female donor in good health and CMV-seropositive. Sequencing used PBMCs. The CDR3 loop is CASRGTGGVLTF. The CDR3 DNA reads TGTGCCAGCAGGGGAACCGGGGGCGTCCTGACTTTC.